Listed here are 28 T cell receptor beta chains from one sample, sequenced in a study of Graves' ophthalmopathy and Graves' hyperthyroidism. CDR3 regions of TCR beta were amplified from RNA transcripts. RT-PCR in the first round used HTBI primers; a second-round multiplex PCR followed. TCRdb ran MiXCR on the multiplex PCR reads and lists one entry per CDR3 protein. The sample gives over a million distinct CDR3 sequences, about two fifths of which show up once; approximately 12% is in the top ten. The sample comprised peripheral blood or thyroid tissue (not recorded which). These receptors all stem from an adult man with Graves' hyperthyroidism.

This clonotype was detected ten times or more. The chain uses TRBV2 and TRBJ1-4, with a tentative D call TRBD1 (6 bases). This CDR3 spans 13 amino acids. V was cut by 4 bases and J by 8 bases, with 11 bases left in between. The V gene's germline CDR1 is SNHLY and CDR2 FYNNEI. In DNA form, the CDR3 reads TGTGCCAGCAGTGGGGACAATCGGGAAAAACTGTTTTTT. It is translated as CASSGDNREKLFF.

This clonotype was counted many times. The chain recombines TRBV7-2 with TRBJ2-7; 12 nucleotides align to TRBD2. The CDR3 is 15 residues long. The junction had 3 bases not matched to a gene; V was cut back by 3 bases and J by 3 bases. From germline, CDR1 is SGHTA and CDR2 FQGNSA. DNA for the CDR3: TGTGCCAGCAGCTTGGCTAGCGGGAGGGACTACGAGCAGTACTTC. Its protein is CASSLASGRDYEQYF.

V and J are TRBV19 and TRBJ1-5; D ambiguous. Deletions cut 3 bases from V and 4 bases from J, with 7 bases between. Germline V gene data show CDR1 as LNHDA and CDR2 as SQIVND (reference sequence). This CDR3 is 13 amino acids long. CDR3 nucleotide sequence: TGTGCCAGTAGTATGGTCGGTAATCAGCCCCAGCATTTT. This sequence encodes CASSMVGNQPQHF.

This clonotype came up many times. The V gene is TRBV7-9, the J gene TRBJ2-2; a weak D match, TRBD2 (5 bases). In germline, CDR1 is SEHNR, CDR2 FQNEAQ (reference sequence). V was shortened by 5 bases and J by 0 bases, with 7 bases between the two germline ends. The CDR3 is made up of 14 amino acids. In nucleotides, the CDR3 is TGTGCCAGCAGCGGGAGATCGAACACCGGGGAGCTGTTTTTT. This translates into CASSGRSNTGELFF.

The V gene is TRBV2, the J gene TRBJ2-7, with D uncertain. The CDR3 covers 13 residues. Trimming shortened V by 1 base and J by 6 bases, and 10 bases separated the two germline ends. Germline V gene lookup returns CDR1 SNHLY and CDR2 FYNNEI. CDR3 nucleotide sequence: TGTGCCAGCAGTGAAGATGCCCCCCTCGAGCAGTACTTC. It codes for CASSEDAPLEQYF.

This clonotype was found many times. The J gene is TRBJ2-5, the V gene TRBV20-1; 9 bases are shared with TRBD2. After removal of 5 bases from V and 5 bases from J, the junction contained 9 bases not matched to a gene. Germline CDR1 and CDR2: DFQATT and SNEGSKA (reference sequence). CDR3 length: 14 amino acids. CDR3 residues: CSALAGVNLETQYF. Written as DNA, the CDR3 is TGCAGTGCTTTAGCGGGAGTAAATTTGGAGACCCAGTACTTC.

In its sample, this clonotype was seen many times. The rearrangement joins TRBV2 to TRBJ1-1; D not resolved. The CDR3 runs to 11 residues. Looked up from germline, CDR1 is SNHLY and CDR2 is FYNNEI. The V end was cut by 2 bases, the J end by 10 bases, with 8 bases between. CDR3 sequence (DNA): TGTGCCAGCAGTGAATGGCTCGGAGCTTTCTTT. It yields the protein CASSEWLGAFF.

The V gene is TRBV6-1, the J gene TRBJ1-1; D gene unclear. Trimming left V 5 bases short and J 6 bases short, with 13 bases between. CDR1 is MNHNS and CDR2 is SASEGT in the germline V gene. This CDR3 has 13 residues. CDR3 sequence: CASSYFSGAEAFF. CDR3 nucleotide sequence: TGTGCCAGCAGTTACTTCTCCGGGGCTGAAGCTTTCTTT.

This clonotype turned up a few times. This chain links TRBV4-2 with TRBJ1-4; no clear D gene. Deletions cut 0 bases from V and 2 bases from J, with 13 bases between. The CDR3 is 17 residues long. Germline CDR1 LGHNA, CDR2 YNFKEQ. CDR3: CASSQEEGMRTNEKLFF. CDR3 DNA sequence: TGTGCCAGCAGCCAAGAAGAGGGAATGAGGACTAATGAAAAACTGTTTTTT.

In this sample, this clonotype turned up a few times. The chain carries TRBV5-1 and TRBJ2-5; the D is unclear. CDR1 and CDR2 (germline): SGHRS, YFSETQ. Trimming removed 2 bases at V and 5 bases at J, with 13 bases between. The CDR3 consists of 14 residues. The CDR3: CASSLTHRAETQYF. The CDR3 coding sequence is TGCGCCAGCAGCTTAACTCACCGAGCGGAGACCCAGTACTTC.

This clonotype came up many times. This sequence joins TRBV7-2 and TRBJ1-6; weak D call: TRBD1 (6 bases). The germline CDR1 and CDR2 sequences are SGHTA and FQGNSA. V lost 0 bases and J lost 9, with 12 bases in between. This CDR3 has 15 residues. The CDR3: CASSLAGGGGSPLHF. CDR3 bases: TGTGCCAGCAGCTTAGCGGGGGGCGGGGGTTCACCCCTCCACTTT.

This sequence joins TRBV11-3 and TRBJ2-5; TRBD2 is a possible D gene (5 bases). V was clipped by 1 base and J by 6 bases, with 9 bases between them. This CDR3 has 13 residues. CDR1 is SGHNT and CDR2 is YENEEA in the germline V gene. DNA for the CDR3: TGTGCCAGCAGCTTAGTCCCGGGGAAGACCCAGTACTTC. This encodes CASSLVPGKTQYF.

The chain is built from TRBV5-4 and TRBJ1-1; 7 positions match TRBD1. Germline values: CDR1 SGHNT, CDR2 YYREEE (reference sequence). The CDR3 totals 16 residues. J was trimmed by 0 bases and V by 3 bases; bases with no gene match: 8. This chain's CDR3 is CASSYDGQALNTEAFF. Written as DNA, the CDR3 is TGTGCCAGCAGCTACGACGGACAGGCTTTGAACACTGAAGCTTTCTTT.

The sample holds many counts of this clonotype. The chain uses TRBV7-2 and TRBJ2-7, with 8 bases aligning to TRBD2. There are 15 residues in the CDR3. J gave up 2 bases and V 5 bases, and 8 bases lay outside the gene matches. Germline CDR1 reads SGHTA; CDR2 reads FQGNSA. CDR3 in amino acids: CASSPFAGGTYEQYF. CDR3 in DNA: TGTGCCAGCAGCCCCTTTGCGGGGGGAACCTACGAGCAGTACTTC.

CDR3 sequence: CASTGGRGHSPLHF. The CDR3 DNA follows: TGTGCCAGCACAGGCGGCCGGGGACATTCACCCCTCCACTTT. V is TRBV2 and J is TRBJ1-6, with a weak D call TRBD1 (5 bases). CDR3 length: 14 amino acids. Trimming removed 7 bases from V and 8 bases from J, with 15 bases in between. CDR1 is SNHLY and CDR2 is FYNNEI in the germline V gene.

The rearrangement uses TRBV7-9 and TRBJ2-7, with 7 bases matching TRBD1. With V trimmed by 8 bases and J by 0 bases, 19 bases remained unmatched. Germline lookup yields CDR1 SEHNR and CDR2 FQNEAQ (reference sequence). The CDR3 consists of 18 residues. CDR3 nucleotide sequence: TGTGCCAGCGGCTCCTCCATAATCTCGGGACAGCTCTCCTACGAGCAGTACTTC. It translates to CASGSSIISGQLSYEQYF.

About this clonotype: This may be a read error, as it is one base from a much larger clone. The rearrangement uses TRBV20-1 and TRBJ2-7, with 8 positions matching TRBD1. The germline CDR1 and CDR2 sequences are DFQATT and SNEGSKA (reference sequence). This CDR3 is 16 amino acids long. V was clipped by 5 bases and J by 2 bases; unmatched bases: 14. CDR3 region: CSAASDRGRTPYEQYF. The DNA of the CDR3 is TGCAGTGCTGCAAGTGACAGGGGCCGGACGCCCTACGAGCAGTACTTC.

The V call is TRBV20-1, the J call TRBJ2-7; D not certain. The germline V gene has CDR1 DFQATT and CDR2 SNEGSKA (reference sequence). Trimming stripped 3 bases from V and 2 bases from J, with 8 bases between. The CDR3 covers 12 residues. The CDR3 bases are TGCAGTGCTAGCTCCCCCGCCTACGAGCAGTACTTC. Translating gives CSASSPAYEQYF.

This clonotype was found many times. CDR3 sequence: CASTPEGVPLETQYF. CDR3 nucleotides: TGTGCCAGCACCCCAGAAGGGGTTCCGTTAGAGACCCAGTACTTC. The chain carries TRBV25-1 and TRBJ2-5; D possibly corresponds to TRBD1 (5 bases). The V gene's germline CDR1 is MGHDK and CDR2 SYGVNS. The V gene lost 7 bases and the J gene lost 4 bases, with 19 bases spanning the gap. This CDR3 is 15 amino acids long.

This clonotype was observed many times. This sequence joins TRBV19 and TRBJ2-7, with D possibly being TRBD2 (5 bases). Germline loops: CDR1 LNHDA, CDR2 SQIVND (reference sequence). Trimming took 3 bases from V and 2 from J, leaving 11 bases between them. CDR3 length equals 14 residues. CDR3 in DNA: TGTGCCAGTAGTATGGGAGCGACCACCTACGAGCAGTACTTC. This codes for CASSMGATTYEQYF.

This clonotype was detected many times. The CDR3 region is CATRTQSSLSGANVLTF. In nucleotides, the CDR3 is TGTGCCACCCGCACCCAGTCCAGTCTATCTGGGGCCAACGTCCTGACTTTC. This chain connects TRBV7-2 to TRBJ2-6, with D uncertain. The V end was cut by 10 bases, the J end by 1 base, with 20 bases between. Per the germline V gene, CDR1 is SGHTA and CDR2 is FQGNSA. The length of the CDR3 is 17 residues.

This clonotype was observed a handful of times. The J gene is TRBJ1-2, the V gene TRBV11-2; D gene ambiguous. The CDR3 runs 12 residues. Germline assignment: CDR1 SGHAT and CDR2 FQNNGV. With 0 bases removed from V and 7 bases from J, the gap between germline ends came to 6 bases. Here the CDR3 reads CASSLDRSGYTF. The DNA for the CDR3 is TGTGCCAGCAGCTTAGATCGGAGTGGCTACACCTTC.

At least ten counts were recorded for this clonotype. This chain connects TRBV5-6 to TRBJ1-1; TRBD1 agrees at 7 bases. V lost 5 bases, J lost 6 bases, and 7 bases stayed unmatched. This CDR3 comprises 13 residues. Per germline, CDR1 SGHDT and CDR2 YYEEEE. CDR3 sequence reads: CASSTDRVAEAFF. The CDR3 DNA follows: TGTGCCAGCAGTACCGACAGGGTCGCTGAAGCTTTCTTT.

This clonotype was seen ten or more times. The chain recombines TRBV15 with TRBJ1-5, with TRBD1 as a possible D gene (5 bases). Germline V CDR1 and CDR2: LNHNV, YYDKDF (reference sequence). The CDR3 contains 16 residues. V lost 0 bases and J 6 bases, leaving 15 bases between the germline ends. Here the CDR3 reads CATSRDWGELGQPQHF. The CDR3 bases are TGTGCCACCAGCAGAGATTGGGGGGAGTTAGGTCAGCCCCAGCATTTT.

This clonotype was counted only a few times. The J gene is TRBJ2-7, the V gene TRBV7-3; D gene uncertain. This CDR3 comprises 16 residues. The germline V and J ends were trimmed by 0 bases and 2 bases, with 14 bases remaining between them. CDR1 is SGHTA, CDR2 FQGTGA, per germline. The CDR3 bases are TGTGCCAGCAGCTTAACTAGGGCGGAACCTCCCTACGAGCAGTACTTC. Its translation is CASSLTRAEPPYEQYF.

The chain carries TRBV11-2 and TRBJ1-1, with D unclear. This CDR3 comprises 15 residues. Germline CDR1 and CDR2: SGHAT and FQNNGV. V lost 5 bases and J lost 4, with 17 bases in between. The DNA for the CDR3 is TGTGCCAGCAGCAACTGGGCAGGAGGAGGCACTGAAGCTTTCTTT. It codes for CASSNWAGGGTEAFF. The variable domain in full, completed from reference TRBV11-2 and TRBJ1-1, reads EAGVAQSPRYKIIEKRQSVAFWCNPISGHATLYWYQQILGQGPKLLIQFQNNGVVDDSQLPKDRFSAERLKGVDSTLKIQPAKLEDSAVYLCASSNWAGGGTEAFFGQGTRLTVV.

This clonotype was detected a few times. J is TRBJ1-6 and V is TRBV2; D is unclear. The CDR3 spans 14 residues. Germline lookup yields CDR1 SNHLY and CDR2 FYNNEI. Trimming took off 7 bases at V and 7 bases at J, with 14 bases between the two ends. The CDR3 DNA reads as TGTGCCAGCACAGTTGCCACCAACAATTCACCCCTCCACTTT. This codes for CASTVATNNSPLHF.

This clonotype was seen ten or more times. The CDR3 region is CASSLAGSPNTEAFF. For the CDR3, the DNA is TGTGCCAGCAGCTTAGCTGGCAGCCCGAACACTGAAGCTTTCTTT. The chain has TRBV7-9 and TRBJ1-1; D gene uncertain. The CDR3 is 15 residues long. The germline V and J ends were trimmed by 0 bases and 1 base, with 9 bases remaining between them. CDR1 and CDR2 from the germline V gene are SEHNR and FQNEAQ (reference sequence).